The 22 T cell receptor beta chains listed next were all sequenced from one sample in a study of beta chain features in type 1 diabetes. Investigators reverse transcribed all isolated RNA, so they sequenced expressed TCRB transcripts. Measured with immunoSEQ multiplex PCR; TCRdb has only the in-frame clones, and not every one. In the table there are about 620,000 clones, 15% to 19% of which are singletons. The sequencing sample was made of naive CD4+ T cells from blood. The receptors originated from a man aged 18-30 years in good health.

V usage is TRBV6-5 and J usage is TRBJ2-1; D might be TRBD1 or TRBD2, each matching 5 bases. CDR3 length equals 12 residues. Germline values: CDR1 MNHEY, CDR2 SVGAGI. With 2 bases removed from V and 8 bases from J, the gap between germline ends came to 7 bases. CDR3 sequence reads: CASSYRGDEQFF. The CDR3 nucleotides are TGTGCCAGCAGTTACAGAGGGGATGAGCAGTTCTTC.

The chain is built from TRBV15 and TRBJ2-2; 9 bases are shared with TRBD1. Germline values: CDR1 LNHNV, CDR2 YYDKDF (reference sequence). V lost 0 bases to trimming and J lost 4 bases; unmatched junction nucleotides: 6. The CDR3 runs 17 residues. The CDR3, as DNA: TGTGCCACCAGCAGAGATCCAAAGACAGGGGGCACCGGGGAGCTGTTTTTT. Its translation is CATSRDPKTGGTGELFF. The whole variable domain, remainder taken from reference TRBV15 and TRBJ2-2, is DAMVIQNPRYQVTQFGKPVTLSCSQTLNHNVMYWYQQKSSQAPKLLFHYYDKDFNNEADTPDNFQSRRPNTSFCFLDIRSPGLGDTAMYLCATSRDPKTGGTGELFFGEGSRLTVL.

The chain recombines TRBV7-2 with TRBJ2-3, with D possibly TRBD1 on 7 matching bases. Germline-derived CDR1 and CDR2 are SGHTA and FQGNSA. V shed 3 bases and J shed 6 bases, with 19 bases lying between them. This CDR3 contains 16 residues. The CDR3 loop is CASSFWASRGADTQYF. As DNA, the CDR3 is TGTGCCAGCAGCTTTTGGGCTAGCAGGGGGGCGGATACGCAGTATTTT. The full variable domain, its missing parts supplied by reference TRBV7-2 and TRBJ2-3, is GAGVSQSPSNKVTEKGKDVELRCDPISGHTALYWYRQSLGQGLEFLIYFQGNSAPDKSGLPSDRFSAERTGGSVSTLTIQRTQQEDSAVYLCASSFWASRGADTQYFGPGTRLTVL.

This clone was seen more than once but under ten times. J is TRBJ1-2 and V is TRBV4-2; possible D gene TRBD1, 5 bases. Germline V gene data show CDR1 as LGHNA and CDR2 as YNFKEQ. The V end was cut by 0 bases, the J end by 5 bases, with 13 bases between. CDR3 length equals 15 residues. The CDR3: CASSQDPGSGYGYTF. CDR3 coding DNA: TGTGCCAGCAGCCAAGATCCCGGGTCAGGGTATGGCTACACCTTC.

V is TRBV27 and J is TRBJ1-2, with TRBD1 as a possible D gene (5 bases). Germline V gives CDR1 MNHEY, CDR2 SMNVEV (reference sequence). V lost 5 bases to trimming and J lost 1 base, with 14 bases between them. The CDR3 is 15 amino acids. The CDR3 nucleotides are TGTGCCAGCAGTGGAAGGGGCAAGCTTAACTATGGCTACACCTTC. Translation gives CASSGRGKLNYGYTF.

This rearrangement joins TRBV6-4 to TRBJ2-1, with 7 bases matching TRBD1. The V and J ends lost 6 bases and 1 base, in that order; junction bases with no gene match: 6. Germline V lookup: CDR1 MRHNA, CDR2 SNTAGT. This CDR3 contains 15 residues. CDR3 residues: CASSTGTASYNEQFF. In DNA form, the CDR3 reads TGTGCCAGCAGCACCGGGACAGCGTCCTACAATGAGCAGTTCTTC.

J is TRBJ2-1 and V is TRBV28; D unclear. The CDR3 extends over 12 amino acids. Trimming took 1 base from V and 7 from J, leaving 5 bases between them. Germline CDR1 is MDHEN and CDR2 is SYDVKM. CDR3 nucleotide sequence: TGTGCCAGCAGTTTATCTCGAAATGAGCAGTTCTTC. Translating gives CASSLSRNEQFF.

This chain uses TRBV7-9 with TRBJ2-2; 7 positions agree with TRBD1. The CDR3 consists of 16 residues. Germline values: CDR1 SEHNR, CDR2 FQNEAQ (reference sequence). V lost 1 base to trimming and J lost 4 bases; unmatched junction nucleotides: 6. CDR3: CASSLVDRSATGELFF. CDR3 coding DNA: TGTGCCAGCAGCTTAGTGGACAGGAGCGCCACCGGGGAGCTGTTTTTT.

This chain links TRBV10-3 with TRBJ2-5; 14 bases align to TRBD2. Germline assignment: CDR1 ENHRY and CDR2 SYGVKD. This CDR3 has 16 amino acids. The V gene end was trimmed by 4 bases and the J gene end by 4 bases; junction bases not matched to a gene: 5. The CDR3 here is CAISGTSGGPTETQYF. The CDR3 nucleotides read TGTGCCATCAGTGGGACTAGCGGGGGGCCGACAGAGACCCAGTACTTC.

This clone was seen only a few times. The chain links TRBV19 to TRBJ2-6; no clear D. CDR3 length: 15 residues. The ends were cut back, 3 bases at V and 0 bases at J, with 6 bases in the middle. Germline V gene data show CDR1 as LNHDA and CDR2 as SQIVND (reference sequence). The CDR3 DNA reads TGTGCCAGTAGTATCGGAAACTCTGGGGCCAACGTCCTGACTTTC. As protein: CASSIGNSGANVLTF.

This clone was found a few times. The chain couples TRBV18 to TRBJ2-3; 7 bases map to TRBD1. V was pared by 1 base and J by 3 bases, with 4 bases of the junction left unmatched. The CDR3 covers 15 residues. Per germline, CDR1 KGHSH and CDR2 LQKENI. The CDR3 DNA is TGTGCCAGCTCACCACAACAGGGGAAGACAGATACGCAGTATTTT. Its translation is CASSPQQGKTDTQYF.

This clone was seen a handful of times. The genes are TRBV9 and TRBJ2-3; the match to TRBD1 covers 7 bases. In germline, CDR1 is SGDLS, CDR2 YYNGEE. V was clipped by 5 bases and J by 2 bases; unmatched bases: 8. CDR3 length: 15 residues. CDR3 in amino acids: CASSLRQGDTDTQYF. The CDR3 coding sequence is TGTGCCAGCAGTCTCCGACAGGGAGACACAGATACGCAGTATTTT. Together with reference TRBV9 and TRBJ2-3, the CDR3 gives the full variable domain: DSGVTQTPKHLITATGQRVTLRCSPRSGDLSVYWYQQSLDQGLQFLIQYYNGEERAKGNILERFSAQQFPDLHSELNLSSLELGDSALYFCASSLRQGDTDTQYFGPGTRLTVL.

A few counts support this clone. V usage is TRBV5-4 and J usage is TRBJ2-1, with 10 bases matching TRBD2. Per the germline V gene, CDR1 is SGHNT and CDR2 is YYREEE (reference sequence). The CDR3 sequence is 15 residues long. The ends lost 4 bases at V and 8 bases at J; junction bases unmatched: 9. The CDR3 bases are TGTGCCAGCAGCCCCTCTAGCGGGAGTTGGGATGAGCAGTTCTTC. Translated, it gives CASSPSSGSWDEQFF.

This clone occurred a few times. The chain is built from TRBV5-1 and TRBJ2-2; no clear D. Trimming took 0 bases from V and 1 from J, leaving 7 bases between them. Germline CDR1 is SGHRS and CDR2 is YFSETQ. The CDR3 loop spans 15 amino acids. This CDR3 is CASSLAWGNTGELFF. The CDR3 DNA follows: TGCGCCAGCAGCTTGGCTTGGGGGAACACCGGGGAGCTGTTTTTT. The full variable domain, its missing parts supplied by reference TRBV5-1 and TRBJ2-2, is KAGVTQTPRYLIKTRGQQVTLSCSPISGHRSVSWYQQTPGQGLQFLFEYFSETQRNKGNFPGRFSGRQFSNSRSEMNVSTLELGDSALYLCASSLAWGNTGELFFGEGSRLTVL.

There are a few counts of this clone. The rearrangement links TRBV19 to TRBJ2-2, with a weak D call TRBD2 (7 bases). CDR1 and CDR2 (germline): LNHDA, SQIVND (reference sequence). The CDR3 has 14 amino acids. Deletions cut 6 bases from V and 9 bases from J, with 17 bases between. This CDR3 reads CASSSRGGLRELFF. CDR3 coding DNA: TGTGCCAGTAGCTCTCGCGGGGGCCTTCGGGAGCTGTTTTTT.

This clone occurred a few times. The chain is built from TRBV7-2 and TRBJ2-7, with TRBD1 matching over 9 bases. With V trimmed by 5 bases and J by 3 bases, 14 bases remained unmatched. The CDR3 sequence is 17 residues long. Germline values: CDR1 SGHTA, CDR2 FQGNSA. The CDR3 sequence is CASSRQRVGTGSYEQYF. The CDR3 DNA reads TGTGCCAGCAGCCGTCAACGAGTAGGGACAGGGAGCTACGAGCAGTACTTC. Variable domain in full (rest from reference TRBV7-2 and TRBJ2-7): GAGVSQSPSNKVTEKGKDVELRCDPISGHTALYWYRQSLGQGLEFLIYFQGNSAPDKSGLPSDRFSAERTGGSVSTLTIQRTQQEDSAVYLCASSRQRVGTGSYEQYFGPGTRLTVT.

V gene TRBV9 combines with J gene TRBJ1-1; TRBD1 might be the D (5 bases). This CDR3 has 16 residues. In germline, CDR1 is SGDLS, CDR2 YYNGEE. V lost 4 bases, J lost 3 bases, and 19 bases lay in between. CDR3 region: CASSSGTGPPDTEAFF. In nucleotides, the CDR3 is TGTGCCAGCAGCTCAGGGACGGGGCCTCCGGACACTGAAGCTTTCTTT.

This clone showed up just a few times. For the CDR3, the DNA is TGTGCCAGCAGTTCAACGGGGGGTTCACCCACCGGGGAGCTGTTTTTT. This encodes CASSSTGGSPTGELFF. The genes are TRBV6-5 and TRBJ2-2; TRBD2 aligns across 7 bases. CDR1 and CDR2 from the germline V gene are MNHEY and SVGAGI. The V and J ends lost 4 bases and 4 bases, in that order; junction bases with no gene match: 9. The CDR3 has 16 amino acids.

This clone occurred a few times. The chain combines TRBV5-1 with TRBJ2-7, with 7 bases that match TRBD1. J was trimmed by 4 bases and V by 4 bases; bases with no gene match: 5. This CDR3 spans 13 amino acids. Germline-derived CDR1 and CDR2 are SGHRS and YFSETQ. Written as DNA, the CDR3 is TGCGCCAGCAGCGGGGACAGAAAATACGAGCAGTACTTC. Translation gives CASSGDRKYEQYF.

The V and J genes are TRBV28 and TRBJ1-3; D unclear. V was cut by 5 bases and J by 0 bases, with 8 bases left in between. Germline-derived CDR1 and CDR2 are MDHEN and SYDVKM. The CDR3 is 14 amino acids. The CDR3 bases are TGTGCCAGCAGTCAGGCTTACTCTGGAAACACCATATATTTT. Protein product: CASSQAYSGNTIYF.

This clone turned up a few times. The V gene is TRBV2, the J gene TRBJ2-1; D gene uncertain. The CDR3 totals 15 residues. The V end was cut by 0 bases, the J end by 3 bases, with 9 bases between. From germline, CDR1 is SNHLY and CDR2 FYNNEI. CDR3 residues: CASSEALHHYNEQFF. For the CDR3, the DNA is TGTGCCAGCAGTGAAGCGCTTCATCACTACAATGAGCAGTTCTTC.

The CDR3 sequence: CASSVAPRDGADTQYF. As DNA, the CDR3 is TGTGCCAGCAGCGTAGCCCCCCGGGATGGCGCAGATACGCAGTATTTT. J is TRBJ2-3 and V is TRBV9, with a possible D match to TRBD2 (5 bases). This CDR3 contains 16 residues. Looked up from germline, CDR1 is SGDLS and CDR2 is YYNGEE. Trimming left V 0 bases short and J 4 bases short, with 15 bases between.